The 4 T cell receptor beta chains below were found in one sample sequenced in a study of vaccination and CD4 T cells after COVID-19 (dated by TCRdb to between 2021 and 2024). The sample's treatment or condition label, decoded: approximately 9-day PBMC culture with coronavirus spike peptide pools or control peptides (ViraFEST assay). CD4+ T cells from unexposed donors were collected before the COVID-19 pandemic (2011-2018). Library preparation was by PCR. Sequencing took place on an Illumina iSeq 100. At the Johns Hopkins FTIC core, DNA from the cultured CD4+ T cells underwent TCR sequencing with the Oncomine TCR Beta short-read assay. Genomic DNA was extracted from the cultured CD4+ T cells with the QIAamp micro DNA kit. TCRdb cleaned the public reads at Q25 with fastp, built clones with MiXCR and kept in-frame beta chains. Duplicate CDR3 protein sequences are folded into a single record with the most common DNA and genes. For this sample the table gives about 9,600 distinct CDR3 sequences, of which 36% were detected only once. Approximately 20% of the sample comes from the top ten.

Their antigens are not known. The sequencing input was CD4+ T cells from blood, cultured in vitro. These TCRs come from a human donor in good health.

This clonotype was picked up a small number of times. The CDR3 DNA reads TGTGCCAGCACCCTGAGAGGAAACACTGAAGCTTTCTTT. Amino acids: CASTLRGNTEAFF. V and J are TRBV28 and TRBJ1-1; D not certain. This CDR3 is 13 amino acids long. The ends were cut back, 7 bases at V and 2 bases at J, with 11 bases in the middle. The germline V gene encodes CDR1 MDHEN and CDR2 SYDVKM. The whole variable domain, filled in from reference TRBV28 and TRBJ1-1, reads DVKVTQSSRYLVKRTGEKVFLECVQDMDHENMFWYRQDPGLGLRLIYFSYDVKMKEKGDIPEGYSVSREKKERFSLILESASTNQTSMYLCASTLRGNTEAFFGQGTRLTVV.

The V and J genes are TRBV7-2 and TRBJ1-2; D gene ambiguous. Germline V gene lookup returns CDR1 SGHTA and CDR2 FQGNSA. V was shortened by 2 bases and J by 2 bases, with 12 bases between the two germline ends. This CDR3 is built from 15 residues. For the CDR3, the DNA is TGTGCCAGCAGCTTATCCCCAGGAGCAAACTATGGCTACACCTTC. It translates to CASSLSPGANYGYTF.

This clonotype qualifies as medium-sized. The chain employs TRBV25-1 and TRBJ1-6, with D possibly matching TRBD1 (5 bases). Per germline, CDR1 MGHDK and CDR2 SYGVNS. V was cut by 3 bases and J by 8 bases, with 14 bases left in between. The CDR3 has 15 amino acids. The CDR3 sequence is CASSESPGLYSPLHF. CDR3 bases: TGTGCCAGCAGTGAGTCTCCGGGACTCTATTCACCCCTCCACTTT.

This clonotype was observed a few times. The chain has TRBV27 and TRBJ1-6; TRBD1 matches 8 bases. Germline CDR1 reads MNHEY; CDR2 reads SMNVEV (reference sequence). With 5 bases clipped from V and 5 bases from J, the junction kept 5 bases outside the gene matches. The CDR3 contains 15 residues. The DNA for the CDR3 is TGTGCCAGCAGTCCCACAGGGGGAAATAATTCACCCCTCCACTTT. Protein sequence: CASSPTGGNNSPLHF.